This T cell receptor beta chain comes out of a study of beta chain features in type 1 diabetes. Study conclusions and caveats: In type 1 diabetes patients, VDJ junctions had fewer insertions; deletions at these junctions were more frequent.

Concerning this clone itself: Its antigen is currently unknown.

There are 14 residues in the CDR3. The V and J ends lost 1 base and 5 bases, in that order; junction bases with no gene match: 1. From germline, CDR1 is KGHSH and CDR2 LQKENI. Every isolated RNA sample was fully reverse transcribed, so sequencing captured expressed TCRB transcripts. Sequenced by immunoSEQ multiplex PCR; TCRdb stores in-frame clones only, minus some. The data contain some 330,000 clones, approximately 11% of them singletons. Input material: naive CD4+ T cells from blood. This sequence was found in a woman younger than 45 in good health. The rearrangement uses TRBV18 and TRBJ2-1, with 8 bases matching TRBD2. The CDR3 DNA is TGTGCCAGCTCACCACTAGCGGGGCACAATGAGCAGTTCTTC. Its protein is CASSPLAGHNEQFF.